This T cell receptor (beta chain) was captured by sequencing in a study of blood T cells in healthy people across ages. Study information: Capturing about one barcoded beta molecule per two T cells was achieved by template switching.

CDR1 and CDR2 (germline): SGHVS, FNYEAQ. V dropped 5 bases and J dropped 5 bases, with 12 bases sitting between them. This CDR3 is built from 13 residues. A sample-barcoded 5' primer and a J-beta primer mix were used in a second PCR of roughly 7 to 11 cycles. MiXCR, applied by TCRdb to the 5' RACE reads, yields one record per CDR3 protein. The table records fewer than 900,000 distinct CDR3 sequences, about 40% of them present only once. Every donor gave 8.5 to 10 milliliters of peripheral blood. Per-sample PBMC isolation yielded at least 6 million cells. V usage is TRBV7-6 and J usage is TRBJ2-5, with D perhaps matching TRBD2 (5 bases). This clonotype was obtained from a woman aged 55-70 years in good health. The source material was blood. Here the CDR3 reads CASSGESRETQYF. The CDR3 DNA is TGTGCCAGCAGCGGGGAGTCCCGGGAGACCCAGTACTTC.